The 13 T cell receptor beta chains listed next were all sequenced from one sample in a study of shared clonotypes between healthy human individuals. Profiled with immunoSEQ multiplex PCR; TCRdb holds only in-frame clones, not every one. The table has more than 2,000,000 clones, 85% to 95% seen once. The sample consisted of naive CD4+ T cells from PBMCs. The subset here: CD45RA+ positively selected. These receptors originate from a man younger than 35 in good health. Some clones in this sample may be carry-over from other donors' samples.

This chain connects TRBV2 to TRBJ1-2; D ambiguous. Germline CDR1 reads SNHLY; CDR2 reads FYNNEI. The CDR3 has 15 amino acids. Trimming cost V 8 bases and J 6 bases, with 22 bases left between them. CDR3 region: CASEVEAGSLDGYTF. The CDR3 DNA reads as TGTGCCAGCGAAGTAGAGGCGGGTTCATTAGATGGCTACACCTTC. The variable domain in full, with the rest retrieved from reference TRBV2 and TRBJ1-2, is EPEVTQTPSHQVTQMGQEVILRCVPISNHLYFYWYRQILGQKVEFLVSFYNNEISEKSEIFDDQFSVERPDGSNFTLKIRSTKLEDSAMYFCASEVEAGSLDGYTFGSGTRLTVV.

This chain uses TRBV11-2 with TRBJ2-7; TRBD2 matches at 12 bases. The junction had 7 bases not matched to a gene; V was cut back by 0 bases and J by 1 base. This CDR3 region has 18 residues. Germline CDR1 is SGHAT and CDR2 is FQNNGV. The CDR3 region has the DNA TGTGCCAGCAGCTTAGAAACCGGGACTAGCGGGTATTCCTACGAGCAGTACTTC. Translating it yields CASSLETGTSGYSYEQYF.

This chain joins TRBV10-3 and TRBJ1-3, with D tentatively TRBD1 (5 bases). V was clipped by 6 bases and J by 0 bases, with 12 bases between them. The CDR3 length is 15 residues. In germline, CDR1 is ENHRY, CDR2 SYGVKD. The CDR3 protein is CAIRKDSTSGNTIYF. CDR3 coding DNA: TGTGCCATCAGAAAAGACAGTACCTCTGGAAACACCATATATTTT.

The genes are TRBV9 and TRBJ2-2; 12 bases fit TRBD1. Trimming cost V 3 bases and J 4 bases; bases outside gene matches: 10. The germline gives CDR1 SGDLS, CDR2 YYNGEE. This CDR3 comprises 18 residues. The CDR3 bases are TGTGCCAGCAGCGGATCGGTGGGACAGGGGGCGACCACCGGGGAGCTGTTTTTT. It specifies CASSGSVGQGATTGELFF.

Turning to this clone: The same CDR3 can be traced to other DNA sequences in this sample. J is TRBJ2-1 and V is TRBV4-3; D possibly corresponds to TRBD2 (5 bases). Germline V gene lookup returns CDR1 LGHNA and CDR2 YSLEER. Deletions cut 1 base from V and 3 bases from J, with 10 bases between. This CDR3 comprises 15 residues. DNA of the CDR3: TGCGCCAGCAGCCAAGGGGCAAGCGGCTACAATGAGCAGTTCTTC. It encodes CASSQGASGYNEQFF.

The chain carries TRBV2 and TRBJ2-7; D is uncertain. The germline CDR1 and CDR2 sequences are SNHLY and FYNNEI. Trimming took 8 bases from V and 2 from J, leaving 13 bases between them. CDR3 size: 13 residues. CDR3 residues: CASASTFTYEQYF. CDR3 bases: TGTGCCAGCGCGTCGACCTTCACCTACGAGCAGTACTTC.

This clone was counted a single time. The chain joins TRBV18 to TRBJ2-7; 7 bases are a match to TRBD2. The CDR3 loop spans 15 amino acids. CDR1 KGHSH and CDR2 LQKENI come from the germline V gene. Trimming removed 4 bases from V and 5 bases from J; junction bases left unmatched: 11. The CDR3 reads CASSQTLAENNEQYF. The DNA of the CDR3 is TGTGCCAGCTCACAAACCCTAGCGGAGAATAACGAGCAGTACTTC.

CDR3 amino acids: CATSARTGDIYEQYF. The CDR3 DNA sequence: TGTGCCACCAGCGCTCGGACAGGAGATATCTACGAGCAGTACTTC. The J gene is TRBJ2-7, the V gene TRBV15; 7 bases are a match to TRBD1. There are 15 residues in the CDR3. The germline V gene has CDR1 LNHNV and CDR2 YYDKDF (reference sequence). V lost 5 bases, J lost 3 bases, and 10 bases stayed unmatched.

The rearrangement links TRBV4-2 to TRBJ1-3, with 7 bases that match TRBD1. With 4 bases clipped from V and 2 bases from J, the junction kept 8 bases outside the gene matches. CDR1 and CDR2 from the germline V gene are LGHNA and YNFKEQ. The CDR3 contains 16 residues. The CDR3 loop reads CASSLPGQSAGNTIYF. The DNA of the CDR3 is TGTGCCAGCAGCCTTCCGGGACAGTCGGCTGGAAACACCATATATTTT.

The chain is built from TRBV30 and TRBJ2-3, with 10 bases aligning to TRBD2. Unmatched junction bases numbered 5, after V lost 0 bases and J lost 5 bases. The CDR3 is made up of 15 amino acids. Germline assignment: CDR1 GTSNPN and CDR2 SVGIG (reference sequence). In nucleotides, the CDR3 is TGTGCCTGGAGTGTGGCTAGCGGGAGAGGAGATACGCAGTATTTT. Translated: CAWSVASGRGDTQYF.

The rearrangement links TRBV6-6 to TRBJ2-7, with 11 bases matching TRBD1. CDR1 is MNHNY and CDR2 is SVGAGI in the germline V gene (reference sequence). The CDR3 extends over 15 amino acids. The J segment lost 3 bases and the V segment lost 2 bases, leaving 3 bases of the junction unmatched. The chain's CDR3 is CASSYRDRGYYEQYF. CDR3 DNA: TGTGCCAGCAGTTACCGGGACAGGGGGTACTACGAGCAGTACTTC.

The chain links TRBV5-4 to TRBJ2-7; 7 positions agree with TRBD1. J gave up 0 bases and V 5 bases, and 5 bases lay outside the gene matches. CDR1 and CDR2 from the germline V gene are SGHNT and YYREEE (reference sequence). This CDR3 is 14 amino acids long. The CDR3 sequence: CASRRDRRSYEQYF. The CDR3 DNA follows: TGTGCCAGCAGACGGGACAGACGCTCCTACGAGCAGTACTTC.

The chain joins TRBV18 to TRBJ2-2; 13 nucleotides align to TRBD2. Losses at the gene ends were 3 bases for V and 7 bases for J; bases not matched to a gene: 5. Germline loops: CDR1 KGHSH, CDR2 LQKENI. This CDR3 has 16 amino acids. CDR3 loop: CASSPGLAGAGGELFF. The CDR3 nucleotides are TGTGCCAGCTCACCCGGACTAGCGGGAGCCGGCGGGGAGCTGTTTTTT.